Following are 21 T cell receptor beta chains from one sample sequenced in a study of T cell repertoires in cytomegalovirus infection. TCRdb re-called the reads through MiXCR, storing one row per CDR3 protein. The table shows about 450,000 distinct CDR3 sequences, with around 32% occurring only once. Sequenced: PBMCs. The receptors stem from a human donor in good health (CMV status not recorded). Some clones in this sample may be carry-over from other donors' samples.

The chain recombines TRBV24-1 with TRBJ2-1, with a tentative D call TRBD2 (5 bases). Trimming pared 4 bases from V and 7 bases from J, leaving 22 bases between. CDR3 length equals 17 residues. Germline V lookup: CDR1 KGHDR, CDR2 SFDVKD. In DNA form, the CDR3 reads TGTGCCACCAGTGAAAAACGAGGGAGCTCATACAAGAATGAGCAGTTCTTC. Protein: CATSEKRGSSYKNEQFF.

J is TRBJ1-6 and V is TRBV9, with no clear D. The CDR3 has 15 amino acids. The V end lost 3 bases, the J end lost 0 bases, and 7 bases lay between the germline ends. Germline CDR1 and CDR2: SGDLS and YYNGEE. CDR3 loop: CASSARSSYNSPLHF. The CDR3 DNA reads TGTGCCAGCAGCGCCAGAAGCTCCTATAATTCACCCCTCCACTTT.

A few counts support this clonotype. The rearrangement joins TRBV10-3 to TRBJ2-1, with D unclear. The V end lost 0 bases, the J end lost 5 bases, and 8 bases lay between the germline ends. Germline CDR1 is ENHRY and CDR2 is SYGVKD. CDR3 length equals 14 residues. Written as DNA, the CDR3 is TGTGCCATCAGTGAGTCGACTGGTAACAATGAGCAGTTCTTC. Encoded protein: CAISESTGNNEQFF.

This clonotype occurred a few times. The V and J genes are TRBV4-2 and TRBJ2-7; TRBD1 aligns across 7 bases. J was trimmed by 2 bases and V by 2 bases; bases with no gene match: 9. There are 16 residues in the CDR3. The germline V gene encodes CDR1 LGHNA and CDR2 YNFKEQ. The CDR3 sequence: CASSQQAGGEAYEQYF. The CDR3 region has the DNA TGTGCCAGCAGCCAACAGGCAGGGGGAGAGGCCTACGAGCAGTACTTC.

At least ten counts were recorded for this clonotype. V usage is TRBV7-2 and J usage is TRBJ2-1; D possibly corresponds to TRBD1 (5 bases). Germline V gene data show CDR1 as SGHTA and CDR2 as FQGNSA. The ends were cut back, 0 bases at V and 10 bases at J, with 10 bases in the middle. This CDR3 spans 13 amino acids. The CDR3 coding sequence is TGTGCCAGCAGCTTAGCAGGGGAACGGGAGCAGTTCTTC. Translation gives CASSLAGEREQFF. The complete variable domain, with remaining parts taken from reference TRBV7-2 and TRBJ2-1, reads GAGVSQSPSNKVTEKGKDVELRCDPISGHTALYWYRQSLGQGLEFLIYFQGNSAPDKSGLPSDRFSAERTGGSVSTLTIQRTQQEDSAVYLCASSLAGEREQFFGPGTRLTVL.

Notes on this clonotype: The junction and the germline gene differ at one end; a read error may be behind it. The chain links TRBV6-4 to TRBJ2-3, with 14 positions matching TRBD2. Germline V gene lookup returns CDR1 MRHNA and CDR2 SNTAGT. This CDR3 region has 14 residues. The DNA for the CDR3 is TGTGCCAGCAGGCCGGGACTAGCGGGGGTAGTCGAATTCTTT. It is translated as CASRPGLAGVVEFF.

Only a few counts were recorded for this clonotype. Here the CDR3 reads CSARVSGRNQPQHF. Written as DNA, the CDR3 is TGCAGTGCTAGAGTGTCTGGGAGGAATCAGCCCCAGCATTTT. The chain couples TRBV20-1 to TRBJ1-5; no clear D. V lost 1 base, J lost 4 bases, and 11 bases lay in between. Per the germline V gene, CDR1 is DFQATT and CDR2 is SNEGSKA (reference sequence). This CDR3 is 14 amino acids long.

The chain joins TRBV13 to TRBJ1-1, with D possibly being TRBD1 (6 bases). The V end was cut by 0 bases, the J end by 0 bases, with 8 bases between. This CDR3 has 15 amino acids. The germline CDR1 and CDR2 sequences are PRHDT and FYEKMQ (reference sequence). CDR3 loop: CASSLGRDMNTEAFF. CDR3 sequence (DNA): TGTGCCAGCAGCTTAGGTCGGGACATGAACACTGAAGCTTTCTTT. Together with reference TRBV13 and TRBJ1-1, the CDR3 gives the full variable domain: AAGVIQSPRHLIKEKRETATLKCYPIPRHDTVYWYQQGPGQDPQFLISFYEKMQSDKGSIPDRFSAQQFSDYHSELNMSSLELGDSALYFCASSLGRDMNTEAFFGQGTRLTVV.

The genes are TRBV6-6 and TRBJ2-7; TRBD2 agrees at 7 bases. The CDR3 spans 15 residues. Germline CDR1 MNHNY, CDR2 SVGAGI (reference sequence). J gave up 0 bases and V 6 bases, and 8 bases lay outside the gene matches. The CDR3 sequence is CASSRGGGGSYEQYF. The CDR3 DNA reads TGTGCCAGCAGCCGGGGCGGGGGTGGCTCCTACGAGCAGTACTTC.

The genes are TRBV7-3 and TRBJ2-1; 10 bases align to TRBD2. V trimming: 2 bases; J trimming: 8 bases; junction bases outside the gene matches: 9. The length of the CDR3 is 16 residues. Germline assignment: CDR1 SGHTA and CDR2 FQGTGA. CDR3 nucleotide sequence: TGTGCCAGCAGCTTATCAGCGGGGGGGCCTATGTATGAGCAGTTCTTC. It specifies CASSLSAGGPMYEQFF.

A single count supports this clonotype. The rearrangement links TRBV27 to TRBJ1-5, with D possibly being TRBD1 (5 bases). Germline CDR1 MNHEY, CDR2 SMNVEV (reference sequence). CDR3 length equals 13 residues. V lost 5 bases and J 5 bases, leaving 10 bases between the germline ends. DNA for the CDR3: TGTGCCAGCAGTGGGGACGCCCATCAGCCCCAGCATTTT. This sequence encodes CASSGDAHQPQHF.

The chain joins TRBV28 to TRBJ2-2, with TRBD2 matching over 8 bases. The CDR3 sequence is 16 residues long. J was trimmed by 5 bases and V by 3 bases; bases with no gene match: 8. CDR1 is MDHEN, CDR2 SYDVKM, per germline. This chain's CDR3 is CASSFRSGGLTGELFF. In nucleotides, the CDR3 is TGTGCCAGCAGTTTTAGGAGCGGGGGACTGACCGGGGAGCTGTTTTTT.

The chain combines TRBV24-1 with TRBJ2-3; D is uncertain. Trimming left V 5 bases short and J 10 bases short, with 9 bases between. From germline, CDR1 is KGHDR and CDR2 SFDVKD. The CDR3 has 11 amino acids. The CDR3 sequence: CATSVKGSQYF. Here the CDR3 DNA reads TGTGCCACCAGTGTAAAGGGTTCGCAGTATTTT.

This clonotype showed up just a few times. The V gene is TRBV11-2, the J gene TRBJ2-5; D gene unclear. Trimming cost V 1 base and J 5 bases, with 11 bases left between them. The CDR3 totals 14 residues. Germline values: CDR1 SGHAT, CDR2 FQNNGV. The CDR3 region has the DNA TGTGCCAGCAGCTTAGGGGCCCTTCAGGAGACCCAGTACTTC. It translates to CASSLGALQETQYF.

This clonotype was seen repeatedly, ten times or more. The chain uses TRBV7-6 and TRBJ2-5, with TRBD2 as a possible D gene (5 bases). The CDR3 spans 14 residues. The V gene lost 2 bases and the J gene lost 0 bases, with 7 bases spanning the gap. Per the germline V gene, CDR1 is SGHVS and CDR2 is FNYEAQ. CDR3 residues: CASSLHGDQETQYF. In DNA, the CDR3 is TGTGCCAGCAGCTTACACGGGGACCAAGAGACCCAGTACTTC.

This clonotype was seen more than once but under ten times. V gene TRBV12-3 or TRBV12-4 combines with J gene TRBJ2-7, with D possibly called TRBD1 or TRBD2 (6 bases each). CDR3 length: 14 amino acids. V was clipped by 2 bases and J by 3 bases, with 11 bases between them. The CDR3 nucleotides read TGTGCCAGCAGTTTATCACAGGGAGGCTACGAGCAGTACTTC. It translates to CASSLSQGGYEQYF.

As DNA, the CDR3 is TGTGCCAGCAGTTTAGCCAGGGCCTATGGCGAGCAGTACTTC. It translates to CASSLARAYGEQYF. The J gene is TRBJ2-7, the V gene TRBV28; D perhaps matches TRBD1 (5 bases). V was trimmed by 2 bases and J by 6 bases, leaving 14 bases between them. CDR1 and CDR2 (germline): MDHEN, SYDVKM. This CDR3 region has 14 residues.

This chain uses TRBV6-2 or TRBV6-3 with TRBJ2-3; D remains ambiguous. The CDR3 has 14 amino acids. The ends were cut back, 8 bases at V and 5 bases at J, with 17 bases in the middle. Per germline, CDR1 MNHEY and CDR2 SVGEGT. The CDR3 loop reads CASGRPAFVDTQYF. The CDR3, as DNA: TGTGCCAGCGGACGACCGGCTTTCGTAGATACGCAGTATTTT.

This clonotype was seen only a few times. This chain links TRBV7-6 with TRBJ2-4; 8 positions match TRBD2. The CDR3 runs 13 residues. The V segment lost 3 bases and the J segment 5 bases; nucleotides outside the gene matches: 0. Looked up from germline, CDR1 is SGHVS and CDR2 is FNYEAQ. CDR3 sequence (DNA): TGTGCCAGCAGCTTCGGGAGGGAAAACATTCAGTACTTC. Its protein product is CASSFGRENIQYF.

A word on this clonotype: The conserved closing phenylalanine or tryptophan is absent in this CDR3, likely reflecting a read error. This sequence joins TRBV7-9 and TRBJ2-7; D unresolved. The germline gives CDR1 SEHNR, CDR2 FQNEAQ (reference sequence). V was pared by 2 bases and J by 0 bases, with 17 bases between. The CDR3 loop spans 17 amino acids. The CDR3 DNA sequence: TGTGCCAGCAGCTTACTGGCCCGGGCGCGGAGCTCCTACGAGCAGTACTTA. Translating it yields CASSLLARARSSYEQYL.

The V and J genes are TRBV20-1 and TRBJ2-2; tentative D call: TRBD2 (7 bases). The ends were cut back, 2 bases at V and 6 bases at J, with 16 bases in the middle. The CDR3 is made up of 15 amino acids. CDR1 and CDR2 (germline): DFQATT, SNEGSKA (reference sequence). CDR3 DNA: TGCAGTGCTAGACCCGGGGGGCCCTGGGCCGGGGAGCTGTTTTTT. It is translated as CSARPGGPWAGELFF.